This note documents a single T cell receptor beta chain sequence. Germline V gives CDR1 SGHRS, CDR2 YFSETQ. The V and J ends lost 5 bases and 4 bases, in that order; junction bases with no gene match: 3. This CDR3 spans 14 amino acids. The data were taken from a study of blood T cell repertoires in COVID-19. Study information: There were acute and convalescent COVID-19 samples, and they came from the United States, Italy and Spain. The cDNA or gDNA used as material had been derived from T cells, B-cell-depleted T cells, or PBMCs.

TCRdb's table, derived via immunoSEQ multiplex PCR, lists solely in-frame clones and lacks some. The sample lists roughly 130,000 clones, over 60% occurring once. The specimen was peripheral blood. The V call is TRBV5-1, the J call TRBJ1-5, with 10 bases that match TRBD1. The TCR comes from a middle-aged man with acute or convalescent COVID-19. CDR3 protein: CASRPDRGNQPQHF. The CDR3 region has the DNA TGCGCCAGCAGGCCGGACAGGGGGAATCAGCCCCAGCATTTT.